Each of the 23 T cell receptor beta chains below was sequenced from the same sample in a study of T cell repertoires in cytomegalovirus infection. These receptors have no known antigen. TCRdb re-called the reads through MiXCR, storing one row per CDR3 protein. Here the sample spans 450,000 to 550,000 distinct CDR3 sequences, under 45% being singletons. The source material was cultured PBMCs, sampled from culture after CMV antigen stimulation. These receptors originate from a human donor in good health (CMV status not recorded). Some clones in this sample may be carry-over from other donors' samples.

The CDR3 region is CASIQYPGQGGLGANVLTF. Here the CDR3 DNA reads TGTGCCAGTATCCAGTATCCGGGACAGGGAGGACTCGGGGCCAACGTCCTGACTTTC. V gene TRBV19 combines with J gene TRBJ2-6, with TRBD1 matching 9 bases. V shed 7 bases and J 4 bases; nucleotides not matched to a gene: 17. Germline loops: CDR1 LNHDA, CDR2 SQIVND (reference sequence). This CDR3 has 19 residues.

This sequence joins TRBV5-6 and TRBJ1-2; the D gene is possibly TRBD1 (5 bases). Trimming took 4 bases from V and 7 from J, leaving 14 bases between them. Looked up from germline, CDR1 is SGHDT and CDR2 is YYEEEE. This CDR3 region has 13 residues. CDR3 nucleotide sequence: TGTGCCAGCAGCCAAGTCGACAGTCCTGGCTACACCTTC. Its protein product is CASSQVDSPGYTF.

V is TRBV7-8 and J is TRBJ2-7, with 9 bases lining up with TRBD1. CDR3 length equals 17 residues. Trimming cost V 4 bases and J 3 bases; bases outside gene matches: 13. The germline V gene has CDR1 SGHVS and CDR2 FQNEAQ. The CDR3 is CASSSPSVGQGYYEQYF. CDR3 DNA sequence: TGTGCCAGCAGCTCACCCTCGGTGGGACAGGGATACTACGAGCAGTACTTC.

The gene calls are TRBV11-2 and TRBJ1-1, with a possible D match to TRBD1 (6 bases). The germline V and J ends were trimmed by 2 bases and 1 base, with 11 bases remaining between them. The CDR3 has 15 amino acids. Germline CDR1 SGHAT, CDR2 FQNNGV. The CDR3 loop is CASSLLDRQNTEAFF. For the CDR3, the DNA is TGTGCCAGCAGCTTACTCGACAGGCAGAACACTGAAGCTTTCTTT.

This chain links TRBV7-9 with TRBJ1-4; the D gene is possibly TRBD1 (5 bases). V lost 4 bases and J 8 bases, leaving 17 bases between the germline ends. Germline lookup yields CDR1 SEHNR and CDR2 FQNEAQ (reference sequence). The CDR3 has 15 residues. Here the CDR3 DNA reads TGTGCCAGCAGCTCGGACCGGGACTTTCTCGAAAAACTGTTTTTT. Translated, it gives CASSSDRDFLEKLFF.

This clonotype has a single count. The rearrangement joins TRBV6-6 to TRBJ2-3; TRBD2 aligns across 8 bases. The CDR3 runs to 11 residues. The germline CDR1 and CDR2 sequences are MNHNY and SVGAGI (reference sequence). The V and J ends lost 10 bases and 5 bases, in that order; junction bases with no gene match: 2. Here the CDR3 reads CATGRGDTQYF. As DNA, the CDR3 is TGTGCCACCGGGAGGGGAGATACGCAGTATTTT.

This clonotype has more than one count but fewer than ten. The gene calls are TRBV7-2 and TRBJ2-3; 10 nucleotides align to TRBD2. Germline values: CDR1 SGHTA, CDR2 FQGNSA. V was clipped by 5 bases and J by 3 bases; unmatched bases: 5. This CDR3 is 15 amino acids long. CDR3 in DNA: TGTGCCAGCAGCGCCTTAGCGGGAGGTACAGATACGCAGTATTTT. Translating it yields CASSALAGGTDTQYF.

This chain connects TRBV7-6 to TRBJ1-1; TRBD1 might be the D (6 bases). V was trimmed by 11 bases and J by 3 bases, leaving 16 bases between them. CDR1 is SGHVS, CDR2 FNYEAQ, per germline. The CDR3 totals 13 residues. CDR3 region: CAGGGGWDTEAFF. As DNA, the CDR3 is TGTGCCGGAGGCGGGGGCTGGGACACTGAAGCTTTCTTT.

The chain uses TRBV10-3 and TRBJ2-1; D is possibly TRBD2 (5 bases). CDR1 ENHRY and CDR2 SYGVKD come from the germline V gene. The CDR3 runs 13 residues. V lost 4 bases to trimming and J lost 6 bases, with 10 bases between them. This chain's CDR3 is CAISVLEGNEQFF. The CDR3 DNA reads TGTGCCATCAGTGTTCTAGAGGGCAATGAGCAGTTCTTC.

This clonotype was observed a few times. The DNA for the CDR3 is TGTGCCAGTAGTCGGCAGGGGCCTGCAACTAATGAAAAACTGTTTTTT. It translates to CASSRQGPATNEKLFF. The genes are TRBV19 and TRBJ1-4; TRBD1 might be the D (6 bases). The length of the CDR3 is 16 residues. Germline assignment: CDR1 LNHDA and CDR2 SQIVND (reference sequence). Between the trimmed V and J ends, which lost 5 bases and 0 bases, there was a span of 13 bases.

The rearrangement uses TRBV6-6 and TRBJ1-2; no definite D call. Trimming stripped 0 bases from V and 7 bases from J, with 18 bases between. The CDR3 loop spans 16 amino acids. CDR1 and CDR2 from the germline V gene are MNHNY and SVGAGI (reference sequence). The CDR3 reads CASSYSLSSALGGYTF. Written as DNA, the CDR3 is TGTGCCAGCAGTTACTCCCTAAGTTCGGCGTTGGGTGGCTACACCTTC.

The chain links TRBV2 to TRBJ1-3, with D possibly TRBD1 on 5 matching bases. The CDR3 is 14 amino acids. Germline V gene sequence: CDR1 SNHLY, CDR2 FYNNEI. V lost 7 bases, J lost 4 bases, and 14 bases lay in between. The CDR3 DNA follows: TGTGCCAGCAATTTACAGGATGCCGGAAACACCATATATTTT. Its translation: CASNLQDAGNTIYF.

The chain couples TRBV12-3 or TRBV12-4 to TRBJ2-1; perhaps TRBD2 as D (6 bases). CDR3 length equals 15 residues. V was clipped by 7 bases and J by 0 bases, with 13 bases between them. DNA for the CDR3: TGTGCCAGCACTCGAGAGGGAGGCTCCTACAATGAGCAGTTCTTC. Residues: CASTREGGSYNEQFF.

This clonotype has a count of ten or more. The chain uses TRBV6-5 and TRBJ1-1; the match to TRBD1 covers 7 bases. In germline, CDR1 is MNHEY, CDR2 SVGAGI. J gave up 5 bases and V 0 bases, and 0 bases lay outside the gene matches. The CDR3 length is 13 residues. The CDR3 sequence is CASSYSRGTEAFF. In DNA, the CDR3 is TGTGCCAGCAGTTACTCCAGGGGGACTGAAGCTTTCTTT.

V usage is TRBV7-2 and J usage is TRBJ2-7; 9 nucleotides agree with TRBD1. The CDR3 has 14 residues. V dropped 3 bases and J dropped 12; count of bases not matched to a gene: 12. CDR1 is SGHTA and CDR2 is FQGNSA in the germline V gene. CDR3 sequence (DNA): TGTGCCAGCAGCTTTATGACAGGGGGGGATGGTCCGTACTTC. The encoded protein is CASSFMTGGDGPYF. Complete variable domain (other parts from reference TRBV7-2 and TRBJ2-7): GAGVSQSPSNKVTEKGKDVELRCDPISGHTALYWYRQSLGQGLEFLIYFQGNSAPDKSGLPSDRFSAERTGGSVSTLTIQRTQQEDSAVYLCASSFMTGGDGPYFGPGTRLTVT.

This clonotype was found a few times. The chain couples TRBV19 to TRBJ2-2, with unresolved D. The CDR3 is made up of 13 amino acids. Germline CDR1 LNHDA, CDR2 SQIVND (reference sequence). The germline V and J ends were trimmed by 3 bases and 4 bases, with 6 bases remaining between them. The CDR3 sequence is CASSIIGTGELFF. The CDR3 nucleotides are TGTGCCAGTAGTATTATCGGCACCGGGGAGCTGTTTTTT.

The chain links TRBV7-2 to TRBJ2-1, with TRBD2 matching 10 bases. The CDR3 sequence is 16 residues long. The J segment lost 0 bases and the V segment lost 4 bases, leaving 3 bases of the junction unmatched. Germline V gene data show CDR1 as SGHTA and CDR2 as FQGNSA. CDR3 DNA sequence: TGTGCCAGCAGCTCTAGCGGGGGTCACTCCTACAATGAGCAGTTCTTC. As protein: CASSSSGGHSYNEQFF. Looking up the rest from reference TRBV7-2 and TRBJ2-1 gives the full variable domain: GAGVSQSPSNKVTEKGKDVELRCDPISGHTALYWYRQSLGQGLEFLIYFQGNSAPDKSGLPSDRFSAERTGGSVSTLTIQRTQQEDSAVYLCASSSSGGHSYNEQFFGPGTRLTVL.

The chain couples TRBV6-5 to TRBJ2-5; TRBD1 is a possible D gene (5 bases). Germline V gene lookup returns CDR1 MNHEY and CDR2 SVGAGI. With 10 bases removed from V and 0 bases from J, the gap between germline ends came to 9 bases. The CDR3 runs 12 residues. The CDR3 reads CATQGNQETQYF. In DNA form, the CDR3 reads TGTGCCACTCAGGGAAACCAAGAGACCCAGTACTTC.

This chain connects TRBV2 to TRBJ1-1; D remains unclear. The CDR3 loop spans 12 amino acids. Germline V gives CDR1 SNHLY, CDR2 FYNNEI. With 6 bases removed from V and 3 bases from J, the gap between germline ends came to 8 bases. The DNA for the CDR3 is TGTGCCAGCAGGAGGTGGGACACTGAAGCTTTCTTT. Its protein is CASRRWDTEAFF. The whole variable domain, remainder taken from reference TRBV2 and TRBJ1-1, is EPEVTQTPSHQVTQMGQEVILRCVPISNHLYFYWYRQILGQKVEFLVSFYNNEISEKSEIFDDQFSVERPDGSNFTLKIRSTKLEDSAMYFCASRRWDTEAFFGQGTRLTVV.

This clonotype was counted a few times. The chain uses TRBV7-4 and TRBJ1-1; a possible D gene is TRBD1 (5 bases). The germline gives CDR1 SGHVT, CDR2 SQSDAQ. This CDR3 spans 13 amino acids. Deletions cut 7 bases from V and 2 bases from J, with 11 bases between. In nucleotides, the CDR3 is TGTGCCAGCATGTGGGGGGGAAACACTGAAGCTTTCTTT. This sequence encodes CASMWGGNTEAFF.

This clonotype turned up a few times. This sequence joins TRBV6-5 and TRBJ1-6; 7 bases are a match to TRBD1. The CDR3 runs to 16 residues. Trimming took 5 bases from V and 9 from J; bases not matched to a gene: 13. Germline loops: CDR1 MNHEY, CDR2 SVGAGI. The CDR3 spells CASSRQGPGSSSPLHF. CDR3 coding DNA: TGTGCCAGCAGTAGACAGGGCCCAGGGTCCAGTTCACCCCTCCACTTT.

This chain uses TRBV10-2 with TRBJ2-1, with D maybe TRBD1 (5 bases). In germline, CDR1 is WSHSY, CDR2 SAAADI. Trimming shortened V by 3 bases and J by 4 bases, and 10 bases separated the two germline ends. This CDR3 has 14 residues. CDR3 residues: CASSDPTVYNEQFF. In DNA, the CDR3 is TGCGCCAGCAGTGACCCGACAGTGTACAATGAGCAGTTCTTC.

This clonotype was seen a few times. The chain uses TRBV7-9 and TRBJ1-2; D might be TRBD1 (5 bases). Trimming left V 3 bases short and J 6 bases short, with 11 bases between. The CDR3 totals 13 residues. Germline assignment: CDR1 SEHNR and CDR2 FQNEAQ (reference sequence). CDR3 sequence (DNA): TGTGCCAGCAGCTTGTTTCAAGGGGATGGCTACACCTTC. The encoded protein is CASSLFQGDGYTF.